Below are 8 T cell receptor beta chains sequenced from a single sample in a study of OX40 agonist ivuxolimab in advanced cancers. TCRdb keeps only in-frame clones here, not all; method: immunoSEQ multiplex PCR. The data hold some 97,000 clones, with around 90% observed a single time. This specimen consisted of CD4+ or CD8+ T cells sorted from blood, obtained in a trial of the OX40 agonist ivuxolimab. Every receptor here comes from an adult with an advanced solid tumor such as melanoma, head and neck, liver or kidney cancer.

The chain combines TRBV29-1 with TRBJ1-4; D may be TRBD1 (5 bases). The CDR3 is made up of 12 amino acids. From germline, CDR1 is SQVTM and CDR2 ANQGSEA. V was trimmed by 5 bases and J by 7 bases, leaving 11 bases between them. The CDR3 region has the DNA TGCAGCGTTATGGACGGGGGTGAAAAACTGTTTTTT. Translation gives CSVMDGGEKLFF.

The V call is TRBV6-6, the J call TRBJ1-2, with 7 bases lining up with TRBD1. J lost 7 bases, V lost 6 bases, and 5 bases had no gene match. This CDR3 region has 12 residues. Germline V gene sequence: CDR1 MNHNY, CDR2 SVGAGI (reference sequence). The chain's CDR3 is CASSRQGRGYTF. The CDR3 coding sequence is TGTGCCAGCAGCCGACAGGGACGTGGCTACACCTTC.

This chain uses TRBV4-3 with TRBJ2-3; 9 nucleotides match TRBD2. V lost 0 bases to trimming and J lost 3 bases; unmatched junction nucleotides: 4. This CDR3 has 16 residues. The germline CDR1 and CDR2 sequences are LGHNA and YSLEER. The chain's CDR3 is CASSQDLAGVTDTQYF. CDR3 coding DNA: TGCGCCAGCAGCCAAGATTTAGCGGGAGTAACAGATACGCAGTATTTT.

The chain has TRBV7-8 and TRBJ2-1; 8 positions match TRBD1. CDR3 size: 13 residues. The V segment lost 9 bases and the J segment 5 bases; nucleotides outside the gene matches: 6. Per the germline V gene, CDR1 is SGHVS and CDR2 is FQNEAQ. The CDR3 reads CASTGTGDNEQFF. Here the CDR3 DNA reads TGTGCCAGTACCGGGACAGGCGACAATGAGCAGTTCTTC.

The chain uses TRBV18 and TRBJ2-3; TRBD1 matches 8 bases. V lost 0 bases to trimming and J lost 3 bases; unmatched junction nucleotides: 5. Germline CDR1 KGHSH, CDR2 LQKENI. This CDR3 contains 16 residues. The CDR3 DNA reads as TGTGCCAGCTCACCACCAGGGACAGGATCGACAGATACGCAGTATTTT. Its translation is CASSPPGTGSTDTQYF. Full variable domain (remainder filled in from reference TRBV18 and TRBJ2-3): NAGVMQNPRHLVRRRGQEARLRCSPMKGHSHVYWYRQLPEEGLKFMVYLQKENIIDESGMPKERFSAEFPKEGPSILRIQQVVRGDSAAYFCASSPPGTGSTDTQYFGPGTRLTVL.

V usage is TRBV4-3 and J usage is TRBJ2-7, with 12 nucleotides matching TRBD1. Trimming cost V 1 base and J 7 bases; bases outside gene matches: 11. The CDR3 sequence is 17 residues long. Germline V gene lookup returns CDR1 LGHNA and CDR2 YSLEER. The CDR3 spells CASSQGLGGQGAREQYF. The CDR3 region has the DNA TGCGCCAGCAGCCAAGGTTTGGGGGGACAGGGGGCTCGGGAGCAGTACTTC.

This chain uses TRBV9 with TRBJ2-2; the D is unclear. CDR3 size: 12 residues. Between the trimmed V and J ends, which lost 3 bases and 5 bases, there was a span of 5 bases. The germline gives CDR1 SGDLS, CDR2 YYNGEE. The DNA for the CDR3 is TGTGCCAGCAGCGAGAATACCGGGGAGCTGTTTTTT. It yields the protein CASSENTGELFF.

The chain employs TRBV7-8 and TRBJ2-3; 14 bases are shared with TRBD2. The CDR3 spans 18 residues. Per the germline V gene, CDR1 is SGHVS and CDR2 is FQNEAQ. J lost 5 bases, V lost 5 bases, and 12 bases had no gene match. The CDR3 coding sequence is TGTGCCAGCAGCCGACTAGCGGGAGGGTCGATTACTGGAGATACGCAGTATTTT. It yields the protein CASSRLAGGSITGDTQYF. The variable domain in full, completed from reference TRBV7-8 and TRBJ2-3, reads GAGVSQSPRYKVAKRGQDVALRCDPISGHVSLFWYQQALGQGPEFLTYFQNEAQLDKSGLPSDRFFAERPEGSVSTLKIQRTQQEDSAVYLCASSRLAGGSITGDTQYFGPGTRLTVL.